The 32 T cell receptor beta chains given below trace back to one sample, sequenced in a study of breast tumors, draining lymph nodes, adjacent tissues. Breast cancer patients provided tissue from their axillary draining lymph nodes. One entry per CDR3 protein results from TCRdb running MiXCR on the multiplex PCR reads. The data show about 180,000 distinct CDR3 sequences, with more than 25% seen just once and about 3.8% held by the top ten. The sequenced material came from axillary lymph node tissue. The receptors were gathered from a female donor with breast cancer. Some clones in this sample may be carry-over from other donors' samples.

The sample holds many counts of this clonotype. The chain combines TRBV20-1 with TRBJ1-3, with a weak D call TRBD1 (6 bases). V dropped 6 bases and J dropped 0 bases, with 12 bases sitting between them. Germline V gene data show CDR1 as DFQATT and CDR2 as SNEGSKA (reference sequence). This CDR3 spans 14 amino acids. The CDR3 sequence is CSAHGGRSGNTIYF. CDR3 coding DNA: TGCAGTGCACACGGGGGCCGCTCTGGAAACACCATATATTTT.

In regard to this clonotype: This CDR3 is missing its conserved last phenylalanine or tryptophan, likely due to a read error. No DNA is shown, since the ends of the CDR3 on it are uncertain; the CDR3 is the one TCRdb lists. The chain carries TRBV15 and TRBJ2-5; no DNA check was done on the table's D call, TRBD1. Germline V CDR1 and CDR2: LNHNV, YYDKDF (reference sequence). The CDR3 totals 14 residues, both ends included. The CDR3: CATNGGGATKNQDL.

Concerning this clonotype itself: In this CDR3 the conserved last residue, phenylalanine or tryptophan, is missing, so a read error is likely. The chain links TRBV9 to TRBJ2-5; TRBD2 matches at 10 bases. Germline CDR1 reads SGDLS; CDR2 reads YYNGEE. CDR3 length equals 13 residues. V lost 5 bases, J lost 2 bases, and 0 bases stayed unmatched. The CDR3 reads CASSSGGQETQYS. The DNA of the CDR3 is TGTGCCAGCAGTAGCGGGGGGCAAGAGACCCAGTACTCC.

This chain uses TRBV19 with TRBJ2-3; TRBD2 matches at 7 bases. The CDR3 spans 14 residues. Germline CDR1 reads LNHDA; CDR2 reads SQIVND (reference sequence). The V segment lost 8 bases and the J segment 11 bases; nucleotides outside the gene matches: 16. For the CDR3, the DNA is TGTGCCAGTTCGTCTAGCGGACCCTACAATGAGCAGTATTTT. It specifies CASSSSGPYNEQYF.

A remark on this clonotype: This clone may be a read error of a much larger clone one base away. The chain combines TRBV7-9 with TRBJ2-7, with 7 bases lining up with TRBD1. This CDR3 spans 15 amino acids. From germline, CDR1 is SEHNR and CDR2 FQNEAQ (reference sequence). The CDR3 region has the DNA TGTGCCAGCAGGAGGACAGGTACCAGCTCCTACGAGCAGTGCTTC. Its protein is CASRRTGTSSYEQCF.

This clonotype was seen ten or more times. The chain recombines TRBV6-6 with TRBJ2-1, with 14 nucleotides matching TRBD2. From germline, CDR1 is MNHNY and CDR2 SVGAGI (reference sequence). The CDR3 covers 18 residues. V gave up 2 bases and J gave up 5 bases; unmatched junction bases: 8. The CDR3 sequence: CASSYAGTSGSMHNEQFF. The CDR3 nucleotides read TGTGCCAGCAGTTACGCTGGGACTAGCGGGAGTATGCACAATGAGCAGTTCTTC.

This clonotype was picked up one time. This sequence may be a read error, since a much larger clone differs from it by one base. CDR3 bases: TGTGCCAGCAAGCCGACAGTGAACACCGGGAAGCTGTTTTTT. It encodes CASKPTVNTGKLFF. The chain couples TRBV6-1 to TRBJ2-2, with D possibly called TRBD1 or TRBD2 (5 bases each). There are 14 residues in the CDR3. Germline CDR1 and CDR2: MNHNS and SASEGT.

Comments on this clonotype: A much larger clonotype is one base distant, so this may be a read error. V gene TRBV6-1 combines with J gene TRBJ1-2, with D unresolved. The CDR3 consists of 14 residues. V was clipped by 5 bases and J by 5 bases, with 15 bases between them. The V gene's germline CDR1 is MNHNS and CDR2 SASEGT. The CDR3 bases are TGTGCCAGCAGTCAAGTCGTGGCCGCGTATGGCTACACCTTC. Its protein product is CASSQVVAAYGYTF.

Many counts were recorded for this clonotype. The V call is TRBV9, the J call TRBJ2-5; D possibly corresponds to TRBD2 (5 bases). CDR1 is SGDLS and CDR2 is YYNGEE in the germline V gene. The CDR3 spans 12 residues. Trimming cost V 3 bases and J 5 bases, with 8 bases left between them. The CDR3 is CASSGGGETQYF. The CDR3 DNA reads as TGTGCCAGCAGCGGCGGCGGGGAGACCCAGTACTTC.

This clonotype was counted at least ten times. This rearrangement joins TRBV15 to TRBJ2-3; D is ambiguous. Germline V gives CDR1 LNHNV, CDR2 YYDKDF (reference sequence). Trimming took 5 bases from V and 6 from J, leaving 15 bases between them. This CDR3 is 14 amino acids long. The CDR3 spells CATSRQIGPDTQYF. DNA of the CDR3: TGTGCCACCAGCCGCCAGATAGGGCCCGATACGCAGTATTTT.

This clonotype occurred many times. The chain couples TRBV19 to TRBJ2-3, with TRBD2 matching over 7 bases. Germline values: CDR1 LNHDA, CDR2 SQIVND (reference sequence). The CDR3 has 14 amino acids. The V and J ends lost 9 bases and 0 bases, in that order; junction bases with no gene match: 6. CDR3 sequence: CASLGGGSTDTQYF. In DNA, the CDR3 is TGTGCCAGCCTGGGGGGGGGGAGCACAGATACGCAGTATTTT.

The chain joins TRBV6-2 or TRBV6-3 to TRBJ2-2, with D hard to call. V dropped 9 bases and J dropped 7 bases, with 30 bases sitting between them. The CDR3 consists of 18 residues. CDR1 is MNHEY, CDR2 SVGEGT, per germline. In DNA form, the CDR3 reads TGTGCCAGTTTCCTTACGGGTTCCTACGAGCAGCACTTCGGGGAGCTGTTTTTT. Translation: CASFLTGSYEQHFGELFF.

This clonotype was detected many times. The chain is built from TRBV30 and TRBJ2-5; D might be TRBD1 or TRBD2, each matching 5 bases. The germline gives CDR1 GTSNPN, CDR2 SVGIG (reference sequence). CDR3 length equals 16 residues. Trimming took 3 bases from V and 0 from J, leaving 17 bases between them. Here the CDR3 DNA reads TGTGCCTGGAGGGTATGGGGGAAGGGATACCAAGAGACCCAGTACTTC. Amino acids: CAWRVWGKGYQETQYF.

This clonotype was counted at least ten times. The chain links TRBV7-6 to TRBJ1-1, with TRBD1 matching over 10 bases. Losses at the gene ends were 7 bases for V and 0 bases for J; bases not matched to a gene: 8. CDR1 and CDR2 from the germline V gene are SGHVS and FNYEAQ. The CDR3 length is 16 residues. This CDR3 reads CASNTGTGVMNTEAFF. CDR3 nucleotide sequence: TGTGCCAGCAATACCGGGACAGGGGTTATGAACACTGAAGCTTTCTTT.

A few counts support this clonotype. It may be a read error: a sequence one base away is much more abundant. This chain connects TRBV9 to TRBJ2-7, with 10 bases matching TRBD1. Germline values: CDR1 SGDLS, CDR2 YYNGEE. The CDR3 has 14 residues. CDR3 sequence (DNA): TGTGCCAGCAGCGTAGAGGGACAGGGGTACGAGCAGTCCTTC. Translation gives CASSVEGQGYEQSF.

As to this clonotype: A much larger clone lies a single base off, so this may be a read error. The chain joins TRBV6-2 or TRBV6-3 to TRBJ2-1; 9 positions agree with TRBD2. The CDR3 contains 16 residues. Germline V gene lookup returns CDR1 MNHEY and CDR2 SVGEGT. Trimming at V came to 5 bases and at J to 6 bases, leaving 11 bases not matched to a gene. CDR3 sequence: CASSPHSGRGGNEQFF. The CDR3 DNA is TGTGCCAGCAGTCCCCATAGCGGGAGAGGTGGCAATGAGCAGTTCTTC.

This clonotype was detected ten times or more. The rearrangement uses TRBV11-2 and TRBJ1-4; possible D gene TRBD1, 5 bases. Germline V gene sequence: CDR1 SGHAT, CDR2 FQNNGV. V lost 2 bases and J lost 8, with 18 bases in between. CDR3 length equals 16 residues. The CDR3 sequence: CASSLPYPGLREKLFF. The CDR3 DNA reads TGTGCCAGCAGCTTACCCTACCCAGGGCTGAGGGAAAAACTGTTTTTT.

This clonotype was seen at least ten times. The chain uses TRBV5-6 and TRBJ2-5; maybe TRBD1 (6 bases). The CDR3 sequence is 12 residues long. V was clipped by 5 bases and J by 7 bases, with 12 bases between them. In germline, CDR1 is SGHDT, CDR2 YYEEEE. The CDR3 loop reads CASRGPRGTQYF. In DNA form, the CDR3 reads TGTGCCAGCAGGGGGCCCAGGGGGACCCAGTACTTC.

The chain has TRBV18 and TRBJ1-3, with D hard to call. The length of the CDR3 is 18 residues. Trimming stripped 4 bases from V and 0 bases from J, with 19 bases between. In germline, CDR1 is KGHSH, CDR2 LQKENI. Here the CDR3 DNA reads TGTGCCAGCTCACGACCCCTTCAGGCACATCACTCTGGAAACACCATATATTTT. Translating gives CASSRPLQAHHSGNTIYF. Complete variable domain (other parts from reference TRBV18 and TRBJ1-3): NAGVMQNPRHLVRRRGQEARLRCSPMKGHSHVYWYRQLPEEGLKFMVYLQKENIIDESGMPKERFSAEFPKEGPSILRIQQVVRGDSAAYFCASSRPLQAHHSGNTIYFGEGSWLTVV.

A remark on this clonotype: A read error is likely, as this CDR3 ends without the conserved phenylalanine or tryptophan. The DNA is left out, because the CDR3 cannot be placed on it with certainty; the CDR3 is given as TCRdb lists it. V gene TRBV5-1 combines with J gene TRBJ1-4; the D segment call TRBD1 is taken from the table without a DNA check. Germline values: CDR1 SGHRS, CDR2 YFSETQ. 11 amino acids form the CDR3, both terminal residues included. CDR3 region: CARAETGLMVV.

As for this clonotype: The germline gene is not matched at one end of the junction; a read error may be the cause. The chain uses TRBV7-9 and TRBJ1-1; D not resolved. Germline V gene sequence: CDR1 SEHNR, CDR2 FQNEAQ (reference sequence). The CDR3 covers 13 residues. This CDR3 reads CSSSPQMNTEAFF. The DNA of the CDR3 is TGTTCCAGCAGCCCACAGATGAACACTGAAGCTTTCTTT.

This sequence joins TRBV9 and TRBJ1-6; 8 bases match TRBD1. V lost 3 bases to trimming and J lost 8 bases; unmatched junction nucleotides: 10. CDR1 is SGDLS, CDR2 YYNGEE, per germline. This CDR3 is built from 16 residues. The CDR3 DNA sequence: TGTGCCAGCAGCGCAGCAGGGGGCTATGGGGATTCACCCCTCCACTTT. Its protein is CASSAAGGYGDSPLHF.

CDR3 sequence reads: CASSHGRGWGAFF. The CDR3 nucleotides are TGTGCCAGCAGTCACGGCCGGGGATGGGGGGCGTTCTTC. V gene TRBV6-6 combines with J gene TRBJ2-1; possibly TRBD1 or TRBD2 for D (6 bases each). The V gene lost 5 bases and the J gene lost 15 bases, with 20 bases spanning the gap. There are 13 residues in the CDR3. Germline V gene sequence: CDR1 MNHNY, CDR2 SVGAGI (reference sequence).

Regarding this clonotype: Possible read error: a much larger clone is one base away. The chain joins TRBV7-2 to TRBJ2-5, with 12 bases aligning to TRBD2. Germline V gives CDR1 SGHTA, CDR2 FQGNSA. CDR3 size: 17 residues. V was clipped by 5 bases and J by 11 bases; unmatched bases: 18. The CDR3 region is CASSQEALAGGFVQQYF. The CDR3 nucleotides are TGTGCCAGCAGCCAAGAGGCTCTAGCGGGGGGGTTTGTCCAGCAGTACTTC.

The rearrangement joins TRBV24-1 to TRBJ1-4, with TRBD1 matching over 7 bases. The ends lost 6 bases at V and 4 bases at J; junction bases unmatched: 19. The CDR3 runs 19 residues. In germline, CDR1 is KGHDR, CDR2 SFDVKD. The CDR3 protein is CATSRTGVNTGEHNEKLFF. The DNA for the CDR3 is TGTGCCACCAGTAGGACAGGTGTGAACACCGGGGAGCATAATGAAAAACTGTTTTTT.

This clonotype showed up just once. The chain has TRBV4-3 and TRBJ1-5; D not resolved. The CDR3 sequence is 15 residues long. CDR1 is LGHNA, CDR2 YSLEER, per germline. Trimming pared 0 bases from V and 1 base from J, leaving 7 bases between. CDR3 DNA: TGCGCCAGCAGCCAAGACTCGGACAGCAATCAGCCCCAGCATTTT. Translating gives CASSQDSDSNQPQHF.

This clonotype showed up many times. This chain links TRBV7-2 with TRBJ1-2; 8 nucleotides line up with TRBD1. The V gene end was trimmed by 7 bases and the J gene end by 2 bases; junction bases not matched to a gene: 6. From germline, CDR1 is SGHTA and CDR2 FQGNSA. The CDR3 length is 14 residues. The CDR3, as DNA: TGTGCCAGCACCCGGACAGGGCCCAACTATGGCTACACCTTC. Translation gives CASTRTGPNYGYTF.

This clonotype was picked up a small number of times. The chain recombines TRBV6-5 with TRBJ2-5; the D is unclear. V shed 0 bases and J shed 2 bases, with 10 bases lying between them. Germline V CDR1 and CDR2: MNHEY, SVGAGI. The CDR3 is 15 residues long. CDR3 in amino acids: CASSYSRRRQETQYF. The CDR3 nucleotides are TGTGCCAGCAGTTACTCGAGACGGAGACAAGAGACCCAGTACTTC.

The rearrangement joins TRBV28 to TRBJ2-5, with 8 positions matching TRBD2. CDR1 is MDHEN, CDR2 SYDVKM, per germline. Trimming at V came to 2 bases and at J to 1 base, leaving 3 bases not matched to a gene. The CDR3 has 15 residues. In nucleotides, the CDR3 is TGTGCCAGCAGTTTAAGCGGGGGCAGCCAAGAGACCCAGTACTTC. Protein: CASSLSGGSQETQYF. The full variable domain, its missing parts supplied by reference TRBV28 and TRBJ2-5, is DVKVTQSSRYLVKRTGEKVFLECVQDMDHENMFWYRQDPGLGLRLIYFSYDVKMKEKGDIPEGYSVSREKKERFSLILESASTNQTSMYLCASSLSGGSQETQYFGPGTRLLVL.

V usage is TRBV2 and J usage is TRBJ1-4; D not certain. Germline lookup yields CDR1 SNHLY and CDR2 FYNNEI. The CDR3 loop spans 14 amino acids. V was clipped by 4 bases and J by 3 bases, with 9 bases between them. The CDR3 coding sequence is TGTGCCAGCAGTGTGGATAGGGCTAATGAAAAACTGTTTTTT. It encodes CASSVDRANEKLFF.

This clonotype has ten or more counts. This CDR3 reads CASSPRTLETQYF. The DNA of the CDR3 is TGTGCCAGCAGCCCGAGGACTCTTGAGACCCAGTACTTC. The chain couples TRBV7-9 to TRBJ2-5; maybe TRBD2 (5 bases). The CDR3 is 13 residues long. CDR1 and CDR2 from the germline V gene are SEHNR and FQNEAQ (reference sequence). V was shortened by 5 bases and J by 5 bases, with 12 bases between the two germline ends.

This clonotype was recorded once. The chain joins TRBV5-1 to TRBJ1-4; 7 nucleotides line up with TRBD1. Germline V gene sequence: CDR1 SGHRS, CDR2 YFSETQ. CDR3 size: 16 residues. V lost 2 bases to trimming and J lost 3 bases; unmatched junction nucleotides: 7. CDR3 sequence: CASSLRTGQANEKLFF. CDR3 nucleotide sequence: TGCGCCAGCAGCTTACGGACAGGACAGGCTAATGAAAAACTGTTTTTT.